This TCR beta chain was identified in a study of cytomegalovirus exposure and HLA in healthy donors. This clone showed up just a few times. The antigen remains unidentified. The study's findings and limits: Later, TCR association rates were found to vary by HLA locus, highest for DRB1 and lowest for HLA-C. The authors later found HLA-associated TCR beta chains more clonally expanded than equally common others. The HLA-A and HLA-B alleles of most subjects were reportedly predicted accurately from TCR beta sequences.

This PCR relied on a set of 60 Vbeta primers and 13 Jbeta primers. TCRdb's copy holds only in-frame clones and misses some; the assay was immunoSEQ multiplex PCR. The data hold under 35,000 clones, with less than 70% observed a single time. This receptor was obtained from a man in his fifties or sixties in good health and CMV-seropositive. Material: PBMCs.

CDR3 coding DNA: TGTGCCTGGGACAGGGGACTCGAGCAGTACTTC. As protein: CAWDRGLEQYF. The chain is built from TRBV30 and TRBJ2-7; 8 nucleotides match TRBD1. Germline V gene data show CDR1 as GTSNPN and CDR2 as SVGIG (reference sequence). The CDR3 contains 11 residues. Trimming removed 5 bases from V and 6 bases from J; junction bases left unmatched: 3.